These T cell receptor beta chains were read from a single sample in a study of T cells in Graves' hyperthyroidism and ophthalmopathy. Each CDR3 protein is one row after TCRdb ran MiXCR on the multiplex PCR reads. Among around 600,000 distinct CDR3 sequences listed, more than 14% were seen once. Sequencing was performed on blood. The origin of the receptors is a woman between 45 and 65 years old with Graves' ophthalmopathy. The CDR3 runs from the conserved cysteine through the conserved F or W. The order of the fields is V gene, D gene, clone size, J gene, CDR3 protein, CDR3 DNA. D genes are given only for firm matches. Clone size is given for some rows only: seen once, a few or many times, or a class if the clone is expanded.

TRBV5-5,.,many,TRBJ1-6,CASSPTGGTNSPLHF,TGTGCCAGCAGCCCGACAGGAGGAACTAATTCACCCCTCCACTTT
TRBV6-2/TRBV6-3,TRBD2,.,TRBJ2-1,CAGRGLAGVNEQFF,TGTGCCGGCAGAGGACTAGCGGGAGTGAATGAGCAGTTCTTC
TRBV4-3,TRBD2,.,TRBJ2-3,CASSSGGSRKDTQYF,TGCGCCAGCAGCTCCGGCGGGAGTCGGAAAGATACGCAGTATTTT
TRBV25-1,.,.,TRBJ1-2,CASSELVGNYGYTF,TGTGCCAGCAGTGAATTGGTCGGTAACTATGGCTACACCTTC
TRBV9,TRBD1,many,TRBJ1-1,CASSEQGYHNMNTEAFF,TGTGCCAGCAGCGAACAGGGGTATCACAATATGAACACTGAAGCTTTCTTT
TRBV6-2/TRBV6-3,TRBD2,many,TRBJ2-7,CASSQSEREGPYEQYF,TGTGCCAGCAGTCAATCGGAGCGGGAGGGCCCCTACGAGCAGTACTTC
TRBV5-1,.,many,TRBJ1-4,CASSLGVGTNEKLFF,TGCGCCAGCAGCTTGGGGGTTGGAACTAATGAAAAACTGTTTTTT
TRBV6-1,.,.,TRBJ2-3,CASSHSWVDTQYF,TGTGCCAGCAGCCACTCTTGGGTGGATACGCAGTATTTT
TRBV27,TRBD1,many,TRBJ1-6,CASRGTGGGYYNSPLHF,TGTGCCAGCCGAGGTACAGGGGGAGGATACTATAATTCACCCCTCCACTTT
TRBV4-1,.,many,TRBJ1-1,CASSQAMNTEAFF,TGTGCCAGCAGCCAAGCTATGAACACTGAAGCTTTCTTT
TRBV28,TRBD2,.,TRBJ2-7,CASSLGLASSVGQYF,TGTGCCAGCAGTTTAGGACTAGCGAGTTCGGTCGGGCAGTACTTC
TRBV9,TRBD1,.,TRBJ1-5,CASSLGDSYQPQHF,TGTGCCAGCAGCTTGGGGGACAGCTATCAGCCCCAGCATTTT
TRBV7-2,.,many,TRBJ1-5,CASSLDPGSNQPQHF,TGTGCCAGCAGCTTAGACCCGGGGAGCAATCAGCCCCAGCATTTT
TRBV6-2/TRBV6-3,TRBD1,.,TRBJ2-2,CASSYRTGRNTGELFF,TGTGCCAGCAGTTACCGGACAGGGAGGAACACCGGGGAGCTGTTTTTT
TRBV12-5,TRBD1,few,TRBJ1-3,CASGLATGRGNTIYF,TGTGCTAGTGGTTTGGCGACAGGGCGCGGAAACACCATATATTTT
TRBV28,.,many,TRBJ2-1,CASTRQGGRYEQFF,TGTGCCAGCACCAGACAGGGAGGGCGATATGAGCAGTTCTTC
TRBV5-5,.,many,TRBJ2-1,CASSLDVNNEQFF,TGTGCCAGCAGCTTGGACGTAAACAATGAGCAGTTCTTC
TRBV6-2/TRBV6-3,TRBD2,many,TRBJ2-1,CASSKSGGNYNEQFF,TGTGCCAGCAGCAAAAGCGGGGGAAACTACAATGAGCAGTTCTTC
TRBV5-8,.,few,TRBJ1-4,CASSLEGAAREKLFF,TGTGCCAGCAGCTTGGAGGGTGCGGCTAGGGAAAAACTGTTTTTT
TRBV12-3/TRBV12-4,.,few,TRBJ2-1,CASKTQGRGACRSSYNEQFF,TGTGCCAGCAAAACACAGGGCCGGGGAGCTTGCCGGAGCTCCTACAATGAGCAGTTCTTC
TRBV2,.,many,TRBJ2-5,CASVGGLETQYF,TGTGCCAGCGTCGGGGGGCTTGAGACCCAGTACTTC
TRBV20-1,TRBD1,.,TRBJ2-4,CSARALWGQGTDSAKNIQYF,TGCAGTGCTAGAGCCCTCTGGGGACAGGGCACGGACTCGGCCAAAAACATTCAGTACTTC
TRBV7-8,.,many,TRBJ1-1,CASSLYSGGGGTEAFF,TGTGCCAGCAGCTTATATAGCGGAGGGGGTGGGACTGAAGCTTTCTTT
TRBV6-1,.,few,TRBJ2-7,CASSERGGAGEQYF,TGTGCCAGCAGTGAAAGGGGGGGTGCCGGCGAGCAGTACTTC
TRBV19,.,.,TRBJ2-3,CASRRAPSTDTQYF,TGTGCCAGTAGGAGAGCCCCCAGCACAGATACGCAGTATTTT
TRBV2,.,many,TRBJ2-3,CASSASRATDTQYF,TGTGCCAGCAGTGCGTCCCGGGCCACAGATACGCAGTATTTT
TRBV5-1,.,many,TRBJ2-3,CASSPGQSTDTQYF,TGTGCCAGCAGCCCCGGACAGAGCACAGATACGCAGTATTTT
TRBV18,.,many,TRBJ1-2,CASSQPDYGYTF,TGTGCCAGCTCACAACCGGACTATGGCTACACCTTC